This T cell receptor beta chain was captured by sequencing in a study of blood T cell repertoires in COVID-19. Overall study context: Acute and convalescent COVID-19 specimens originated in the United States, Italy and Spain. Nucleic acid was either cDNA or gDNA, and it came from T cells, B-cell-depleted T cells, or PBMCs.

V dropped 4 bases and J dropped 5 bases, with 11 bases sitting between them. There are 13 residues in the CDR3. Germline CDR1 reads SNHLY; CDR2 reads FYNNEI. Original analysis: Amplifying reference gene primers gave estimates of nucleated cell counts. Method: immunoSEQ multiplex PCR; TCRdb's copy keeps in-frame clones and lacks some. V and J calls and clone size are given by that table; D and trimming were obtained from the DNA. The sample yields about 86,000 clones, 65% to 85% seen once. Sample: peripheral blood. This receptor was identified in a woman older than 75 with active or convalescent COVID-19. The chain recombines TRBV2 with TRBJ1-2, with D perhaps TRBD1 (5 bases). The CDR3, as DNA: TGTGCCAGCAGTGTTATGACAGCTTATGGCTACACCTTC. Translation gives CASSVMTAYGYTF.